Listed below are T cell receptor beta chains from one sample, sequenced in a study of blood T cell repertoires in COVID-19. The assay was immunoSEQ multiplex PCR, and TCRdb's table has in-frame clones only and misses some. Of approximately 280,000 clones listed, 85% were seen once; the top ten hold 2.5%. Sequenced input: PBMCs or T cells enriched from blood (not recorded which). Receptor source: a woman in her forties or fifties who had recovered from COVID-19. CDR3s include the opening cysteine and the closing phenylalanine or tryptophan. Each record gives: D gene, J gene, V gene, clone size, CDR3 protein, CDR3 DNA. D genes are given only for firm matches. Not every row has a clone size; where given, it reads once, few, many or a size class.

>.|TRBJ2-5|TRBV3-1/TRBV3-2|.
CASSQVTGRETQYF
TGTGCCAGCAGCCAAGTGACGGGGAGGGAGACCCAGTACTTC
>.|TRBJ2-1|TRBV11-2|.
CASSLQAWLKNNEQFF
TGTGCCAGCAGCTTACAGGCCTGGCTTAAGAACAATGAGCAGTTCTTC
>TRBD2|TRBJ2-1|TRBV27|.
CASSLLASGSSDEQFF
TGTGCCAGCAGTTTACTAGCTAGCGGGAGTAGTGATGAGCAGTTCTTC
>TRBD2|TRBJ2-1|TRBV4-2|.
CASSQELAGGPYNEQFF
TGTGCCAGCAGCCAAGAGCTAGCGGGGGGGCCGTACAATGAGCAGTTCTTC
>.|TRBJ1-2|TRBV2|once
CASSGTAHYGYTF
TGTGCCAGCAGTGGGACAGCGCACTATGGCTACACCTTC
>.|TRBJ2-1|TRBV7-3|few
CASSRQSGHEQFF
TGTGCCAGCAGCAGACAGTCTGGCCATGAGCAGTTCTTC
>.|TRBJ1-2|TRBV12-3/TRBV12-4|.
CASSLTDSYGYTF
TGTGCCAGCAGTTTAACAGACAGCTATGGCTACACCTTC
>.|TRBJ2-2|TRBV9|.
CASSVDRANTGELFF
TGTGCCAGCAGCGTAGACAGGGCGAACACCGGGGAGCTGTTTTTT
>TRBD1|TRBJ1-4|TRBV30|once
CAWQGVGEKLFF
TGTGCCTGGCAGGGGGTAGGAGAAAAACTGTTTTTT
>.|TRBJ2-5|TRBV28|.
CASRPDSPMGTQYF
TGTGCCAGCAGACCGGACTCACCGATGGGGACCCAGTACTTC
>.|TRBJ1-5|TRBV5-1|few
CASRRDSNQPQHF
TGCGCCAGCAGGCGGGACAGCAATCAGCCCCAGCATTTT
>.|TRBJ2-1|TRBV7-8|.
CASSRLNEQFF
TGTGCCAGCAGCCGACTCAATGAGCAGTTCTTC
>.|TRBJ1-6|TRBV11-2|.
CASSLSRSSYNSPLHF
TGTGCCAGCAGCTTAAGTAGGAGCTCCTATAATTCACCCCTCCACTTT
>.|TRBJ2-7|TRBV5-1|.
CASSLVSESPYEQYF
TGCGCCAGCAGCTTGGTTAGTGAGAGTCCCTACGAGCAGTACTTC
>.|TRBJ1-5|TRBV4-2|.
CASSQEGGRYNQPQHF
TGTGCCAGCAGCCAAGAAGGAGGACGGTACAATCAGCCCCAGCATTTT
>.|TRBJ1-5|TRBV28|.
CASSPGLGNQPQHF
TGTGCCAGCAGTCCAGGACTTGGCAATCAGCCCCAGCATTTT
>TRBD1|TRBJ1-2|TRBV5-1|.
CASSWGDRANYGYTF
TGCGCCAGCAGCTGGGGAGACAGGGCTAACTATGGCTACACCTTC
>.|TRBJ2-5|TRBV15|.
CATSRDYPGPSETQYF
TGTGCCACCAGCAGAGATTACCCAGGGCCATCGGAGACCCAGTACTTC
>TRBD2|TRBJ2-1|TRBV7-2|few
CASSSRSGTTNEQFF
TGTGCCAGCAGCTCACGCTCCGGGACTACAAATGAGCAGTTCTTC
>TRBD2|TRBJ2-1|TRBV11-2|few
CASTRRTSGNNEQFF
TGTGCCAGCACCCGGCGGACTAGCGGAAACAATGAGCAGTTCTTC
>TRBD2|TRBJ2-1|TRBV9|.
CASSGGTSGPYNEQFF
TGTGCCAGCAGCGGAGGGACTAGCGGGCCTTACAATGAGCAGTTCTTC
>.|TRBJ1-2|TRBV10-3|.
CAITSTDIAGRGYTF
TGTGCCATCACGAGCACGGACATTGCCGGACGTGGCTACACCTTC
>TRBD2|TRBJ2-7|TRBV19|.
CASSVGLAAYEQYF
TGTGCCAGTAGTGTAGGACTAGCGGCATACGAGCAGTACTTC
>TRBD1|TRBJ2-1|TRBV18|.
CASSPRTGSYNEQFF
TGTGCCAGCTCACCACGGACAGGATCCTACAATGAGCAGTTCTTC
>.|TRBJ2-1|TRBV18|.
CASSPRGLASYNEQFF
TGTGCCAGCTCACCACGGGGCCTAGCGTCTTACAATGAGCAGTTCTTC
>.|TRBJ1-5|TRBV4-3|.
CASSQAVQINNQPQHF
TGCGCCAGCAGCCAAGCGGTACAGATAAACAATCAGCCCCAGCATTTT
>.|TRBJ2-7|TRBV19|.
CASSIEGGRRTSYEQYF
TGTGCCAGTAGTATAGAAGGGGGACGGAGAACCTCCTACGAGCAGTACTTC
>.|TRBJ1-2|TRBV5-4|.
CASSLERNYGYTF
TGTGCCAGCAGCTTGGAGCGAAACTATGGCTACACCTTC
>.|TRBJ2-3|TRBV20-1|.
CSASPLMGARGTDTQYF
TGCAGTGCTAGTCCTTTAATGGGGGCGCGAGGCACAGATACGCAGTATTTT
>.|TRBJ1-6|TRBV5-1|once
CASSLASRVSPLHF
TGCGCCAGCAGCTTGGCGTCCAGGGTATCACCCCTCCACTTT
>.|TRBJ2-1|TRBV19|.
CASRSVYNEQFF
TGTGCCAGCCGTAGCGTCTACAATGAGCAGTTCTTC